This is a list of T cell receptor beta chains from one sample in a study of neoadjuvant anti-PD-1 for oral cavity cancer. Sequenced by immunoSEQ multiplex PCR; TCRdb stores in-frame clones only, minus some. This repertoire shows about 15,000 clones, about two thirds found once; its top ten account for approximately 2.3%. The specimen was PBMCs, collected before nivolumab (anti-PD-1) treatment. The receptor source for this set is a person aged 35 to 85 with oral cavity squamous cell carcinoma. Both conserved end residues are part of each CDR3. The order of the fields is J gene, V gene, CDR3 protein.

j_gene: TRBJ2-2; v_gene: TRBV9; CDR3aa: CASSVVSPGVAGELFF
j_gene: TRBJ2-7; v_gene: TRBV5-4; CDR3aa: CASSFIGSSYEQYF
j_gene: TRBJ1-1; v_gene: TRBV11-3; CDR3aa: CASEGRETEAFF
j_gene: TRBJ2-7; v_gene: TRBV7-8; CDR3aa: CASSLRGTGGYEQYF
j_gene: TRBJ2-1; v_gene: TRBV6-4; CDR3aa: CASSDSDRGGNEQFF
j_gene: TRBJ2-7; v_gene: TRBV2; CDR3aa: CASSDPAGGLHEQYF
j_gene: TRBJ2-1; v_gene: TRBV18; CDR3aa: CASSPLPGVTNNEQFF
j_gene: TRBJ1-6; v_gene: TRBV5-1; CDR3aa: CASSFGDNSPLHF
j_gene: TRBJ1-2; v_gene: TRBV27; CDR3aa: CASRRNTNYGYTF
j_gene: TRBJ2-2; v_gene: TRBV5-1; CDR3aa: CASRGGQENTGELFF
j_gene: TRBJ2-3; v_gene: TRBV6-5; CDR3aa: CASRGTTQYF
j_gene: TRBJ2-7; v_gene: TRBV7-9; CDR3aa: CASSQGMTGDEQYF
j_gene: TRBJ1-1; v_gene: TRBV30; CDR3aa: CAWSAPEGGTEAFF
j_gene: TRBJ1-1; v_gene: TRBV4-1; CDR3aa: CASSQGARRTEAFF
j_gene: TRBJ1-2; v_gene: TRBV29-1; CDR3aa: CSVEVPAKGYTF
j_gene: TRBJ2-3; v_gene: TRBV7-7; CDR3aa: CASSLGGTTDTQYF
j_gene: TRBJ1-2; v_gene: TRBV7-8; CDR3aa: CASSLGINYGYTF
j_gene: TRBJ1-5; v_gene: TRBV19; CDR3aa: CASSWRNSNQPQHF
j_gene: TRBJ2-2; v_gene: TRBV7-8; CDR3aa: CASRSPLNTGELFF
j_gene: TRBJ1-5; v_gene: TRBV7-2; CDR3aa: CASSFPGPRGKPQHF
j_gene: TRBJ2-3; v_gene: TRBV19; CDR3aa: CASTADSTDTQYF
j_gene: TRBJ1-6; v_gene: TRBV14; CDR3aa: CASSQAGGSNSPLHF
j_gene: TRBJ1-5; v_gene: TRBV7-9; CDR3aa: CASSRDGTHLQPQHF
j_gene: TRBJ2-7; v_gene: TRBV7-9; CDR3aa: CASSLATGGITYEQYF
j_gene: TRBJ2-7; v_gene: TRBV29-1; CDR3aa: CSVELPGGAEQYF
j_gene: TRBJ2-1; v_gene: TRBV7-8; CDR3aa: CASSLGAGVYNEQFF
j_gene: TRBJ2-2; v_gene: TRBV10-2; CDR3aa: CASRGLAGGRRTGELFF
j_gene: TRBJ1-1; v_gene: TRBV5-1; CDR3aa: CASSLNGEPGGEAFF
j_gene: TRBJ2-5; v_gene: TRBV28; CDR3aa: CASSLGPGLAGAGDRETQYF
j_gene: TRBJ1-1; v_gene: TRBV5-1; CDR3aa: CASSRRTVNNTEAFF
j_gene: TRBJ1-1; v_gene: TRBV2; CDR3aa: CASSERGGIGTFF
j_gene: TRBJ2-3; v_gene: TRBV19; CDR3aa: CASSIEASGGSTDTQYF
j_gene: TRBJ2-7; v_gene: TRBV6-1; CDR3aa: CASSVRQGRFGYEQYF
j_gene: TRBJ2-1; v_gene: TRBV5-5; CDR3aa: CASSGAGGGSYNEQFF
j_gene: TRBJ1-5; v_gene: TRBV9; CDR3aa: CASSADFESNQPQHF
j_gene: TRBJ1-5; v_gene: TRBV7-8; CDR3aa: CASSLSKYSNQPQHF